This T cell receptor beta chain was recovered during a study of neurological immune-mediated disorders. Germline CDR1 LGHNA, CDR2 YSLEER. V was clipped by 0 bases and J by 2 bases, with 11 bases between them. This CDR3 has 15 amino acids. In its sample, this clonotype was seen many times. TCRdb processed the 5' RACE reads anew with MiXCR; each CDR3 protein has one entry. This sample carries some 49,000 distinct CDR3 sequences, 9% to 10% of them seen once, and the ten largest clones take more than 1.5%. Specified time point: longitudinal time-point 1 (baseline). The sequenced sample consisted of PBMCs. This sequence was found in a woman between 40 and 55 years old in good health. The chain combines TRBV4-3 with TRBJ2-7; D is undetermined. CDR3 protein: CASSQDWGWPYEQYF. DNA of the CDR3: TGCGCCAGCAGCCAAGATTGGGGTTGGCCCTACGAGCAGTACTTC.